This T cell receptor (beta chain) stems from a study of blood T cell repertoires in COVID-19. Study summary: Sources were T cells, B-cell-depleted T cells, or PBMCs; the material itself was cDNA or gDNA.

Methods used by the authors: Amplifying reference gene primers gave estimates of nucleated cell counts. The data were produced by immunoSEQ multiplex PCR, yet TCRdb's version contains in-frame clones alone and is incomplete. The DNA gave D and trimming, while V, J and clone size come from that table. Found here are over 100,000 clones, about 89% of them singletons; the top ten hold 4.5%. Germline-derived CDR1 and CDR2 are LNHDA and SQIVND (reference sequence). This CDR3 contains 14 residues. The V gene end was trimmed by 5 bases and the J gene end by 7 bases; junction bases not matched to a gene: 6. The TCR sequence derives from a man aged 40-50 years with acute or convalescent COVID-19. The rearrangement links TRBV19 to TRBJ1-2; 11 bases align to TRBD1. Specimen: peripheral blood. CDR3 sequence reads: CASSAGQGAGGYTF. The CDR3 nucleotides read TGTGCCAGTAGTGCCGGACAGGGGGCTGGTGGCTACACCTTC. The variable domain in full, completed from reference TRBV19 and TRBJ1-2, reads DGGITQSPKYLFRKEGQNVTLSCEQNLNHDAMYWYRQDPGQGLRLIYYSQIVNDFQKGDIAEGYSVSREKKESFPLTVTSAQKNPTAFYLCASSAGQGAGGYTFGSGTRLTVV.